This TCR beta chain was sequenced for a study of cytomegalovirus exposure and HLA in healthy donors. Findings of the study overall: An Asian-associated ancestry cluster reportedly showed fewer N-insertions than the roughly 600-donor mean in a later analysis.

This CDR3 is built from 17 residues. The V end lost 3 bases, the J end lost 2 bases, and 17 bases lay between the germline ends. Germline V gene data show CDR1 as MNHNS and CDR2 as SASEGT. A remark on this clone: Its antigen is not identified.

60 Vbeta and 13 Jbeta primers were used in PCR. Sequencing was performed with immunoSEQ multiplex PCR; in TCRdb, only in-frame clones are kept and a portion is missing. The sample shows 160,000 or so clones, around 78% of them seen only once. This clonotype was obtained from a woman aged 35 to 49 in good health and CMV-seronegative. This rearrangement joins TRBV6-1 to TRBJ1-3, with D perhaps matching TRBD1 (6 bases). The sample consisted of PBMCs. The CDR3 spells CASSDSPQGITGNTIYF. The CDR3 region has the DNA TGTGCCAGCAGTGATTCACCCCAGGGGATAACTGGAAACACCATATATTTT.